This TCR beta chain is from a study of T cells after yellow fever vaccination. Study background: Investigators used CD3, CD45RA, CCR7 and CD95 to sort the EM, EMRA, CM and Tscm memory subsets.

Each CDR3 protein is one row after TCRdb ran MiXCR on the 5' RACE reads. The sample holds 30,000 to 40,000 distinct CDR3 sequences; more than 6.5% are singletons and the top ten take around a fifth. This clonotype was counted only a few times. Germline-derived CDR1 and CDR2 are LGHDT and YNNKEL (reference sequence). The CDR3 is 16 residues long. V lost 4 bases and J lost 0, with 10 bases in between. Study findings and constraints: The secondary response was weaker but peaked faster, day 5 versus 15. Primary-vaccination clones mostly resurfaced post-booster (around 95% CD4, roughly 90% CD8).

V is TRBV3-1 and J is TRBJ2-6; D ambiguous. The sample here was PBMCs, either bulk or a sorted T-cell subset (CD4+, CD8+, memory, or dextramer-sorted; not recorded which), taken on the day of the first yellow fever vaccination. The clonotype was recovered from a man aged 18 to 30 who received the YFV17D yellow fever vaccine. The CDR3 sequence: CASSLSVRSGANVLTF. As DNA, the CDR3 is TGTGCCAGCAGCCTAAGTGTCCGCTCTGGGGCCAACGTCCTGACTTTC.